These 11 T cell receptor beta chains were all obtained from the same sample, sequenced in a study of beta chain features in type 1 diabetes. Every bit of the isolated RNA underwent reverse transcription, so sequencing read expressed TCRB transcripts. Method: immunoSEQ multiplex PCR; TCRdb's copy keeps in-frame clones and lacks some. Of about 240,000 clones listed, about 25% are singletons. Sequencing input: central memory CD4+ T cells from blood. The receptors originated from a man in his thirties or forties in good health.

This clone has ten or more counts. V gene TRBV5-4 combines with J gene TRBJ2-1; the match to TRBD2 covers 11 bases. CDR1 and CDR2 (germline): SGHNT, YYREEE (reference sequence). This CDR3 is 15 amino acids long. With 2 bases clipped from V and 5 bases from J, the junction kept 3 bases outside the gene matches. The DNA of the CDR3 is TGTGCCAGCAGCTTCAAGACTAGCGGGGACAATGAGCAGTTCTTC. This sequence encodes CASSFKTSGDNEQFF.

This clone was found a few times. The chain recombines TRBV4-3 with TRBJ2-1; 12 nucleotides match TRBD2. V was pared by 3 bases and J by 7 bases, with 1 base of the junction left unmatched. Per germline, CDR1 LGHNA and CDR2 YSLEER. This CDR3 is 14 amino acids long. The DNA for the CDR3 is TGCGCCAGCAGCCATCTAGCGGGAGGGAATGAGCAGTTCTTC. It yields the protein CASSHLAGGNEQFF.

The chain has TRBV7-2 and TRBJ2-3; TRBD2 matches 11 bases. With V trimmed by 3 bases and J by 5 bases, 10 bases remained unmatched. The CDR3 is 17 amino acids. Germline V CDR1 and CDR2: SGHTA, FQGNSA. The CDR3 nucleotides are TGTGCCAGCAGCTTGGATTTAGCGGGGGGGCCGAAAGATACGCAGTATTTT. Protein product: CASSLDLAGGPKDTQYF.

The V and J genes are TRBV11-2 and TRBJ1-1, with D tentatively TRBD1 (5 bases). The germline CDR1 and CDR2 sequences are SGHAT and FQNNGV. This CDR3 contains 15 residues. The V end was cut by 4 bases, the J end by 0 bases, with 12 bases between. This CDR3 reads CASSSEGQVNTEAFF. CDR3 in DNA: TGTGCCAGCAGCTCAGAGGGGCAGGTGAACACTGAAGCTTTCTTT.

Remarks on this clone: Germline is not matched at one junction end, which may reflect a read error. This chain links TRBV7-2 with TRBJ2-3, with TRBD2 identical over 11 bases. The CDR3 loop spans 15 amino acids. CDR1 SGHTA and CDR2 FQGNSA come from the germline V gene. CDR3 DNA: TGTGCCAGCAGCCTAGCGGGAGGATTCGGGGATACGCAGTATTTT. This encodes CASSLAGGFGDTQYF.

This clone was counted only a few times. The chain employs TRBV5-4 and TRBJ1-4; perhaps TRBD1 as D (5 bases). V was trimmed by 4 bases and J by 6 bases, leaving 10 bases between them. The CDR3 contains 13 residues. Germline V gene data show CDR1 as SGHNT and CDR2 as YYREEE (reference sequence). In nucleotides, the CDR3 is TGTGCCAGCAGCGACAGTAGTGATGAAAAACTGTTTTTT. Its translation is CASSDSSDEKLFF.

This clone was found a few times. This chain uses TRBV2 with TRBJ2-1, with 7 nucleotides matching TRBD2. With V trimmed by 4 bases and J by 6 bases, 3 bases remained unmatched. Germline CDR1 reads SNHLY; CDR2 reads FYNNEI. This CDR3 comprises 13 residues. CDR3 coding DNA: TGTGCCAGCAGTGTAGGGACTACCAATGAGCAGTTCTTC. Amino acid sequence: CASSVGTTNEQFF. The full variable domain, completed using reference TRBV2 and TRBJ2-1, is EPEVTQTPSHQVTQMGQEVILRCVPISNHLYFYWYRQILGQKVEFLVSFYNNEISEKSEIFDDQFSVERPDGSNFTLKIRSTKLEDSAMYFCASSVGTTNEQFFGPGTRLTVL.

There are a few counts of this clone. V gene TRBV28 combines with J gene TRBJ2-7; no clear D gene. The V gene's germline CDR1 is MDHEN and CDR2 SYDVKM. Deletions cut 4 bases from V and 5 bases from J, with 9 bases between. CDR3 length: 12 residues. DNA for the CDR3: TGTGCCAGCAGTTCGGCCGTCAACGAGCAGTACTTC. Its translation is CASSSAVNEQYF. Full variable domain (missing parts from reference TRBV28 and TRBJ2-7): DVKVTQSSRYLVKRTGEKVFLECVQDMDHENMFWYRQDPGLGLRLIYFSYDVKMKEKGDIPEGYSVSREKKERFSLILESASTNQTSMYLCASSSAVNEQYFGPGTRLTVT.

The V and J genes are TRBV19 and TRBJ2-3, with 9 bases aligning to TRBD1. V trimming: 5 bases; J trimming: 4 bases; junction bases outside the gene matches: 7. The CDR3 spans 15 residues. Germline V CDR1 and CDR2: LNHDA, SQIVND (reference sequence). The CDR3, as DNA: TGTGCCAGTAGTCCCCCGGGACAGGGAGCAGATACGCAGTATTTT. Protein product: CASSPPGQGADTQYF. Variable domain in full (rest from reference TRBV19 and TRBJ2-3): DGGITQSPKYLFRKEGQNVTLSCEQNLNHDAMYWYRQDPGQGLRLIYYSQIVNDFQKGDIAEGYSVSREKKESFPLTVTSAQKNPTAFYLCASSPPGQGADTQYFGPGTRLTVL.

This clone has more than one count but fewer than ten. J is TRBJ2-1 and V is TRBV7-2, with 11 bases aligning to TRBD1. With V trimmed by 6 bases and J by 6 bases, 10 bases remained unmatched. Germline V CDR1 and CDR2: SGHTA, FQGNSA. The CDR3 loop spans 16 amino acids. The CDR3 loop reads CASSPTWTGGINEQFF. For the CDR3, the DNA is TGTGCCAGCAGTCCCACCTGGACAGGGGGCATCAATGAGCAGTTCTTC.

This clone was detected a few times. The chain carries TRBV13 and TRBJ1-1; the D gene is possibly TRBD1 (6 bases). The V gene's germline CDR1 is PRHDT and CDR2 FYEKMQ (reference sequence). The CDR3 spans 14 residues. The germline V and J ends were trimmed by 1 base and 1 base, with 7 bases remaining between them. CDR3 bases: TGTGCCAGCAGCTTAGACAGGGCGAACACTGAAGCTTTCTTT. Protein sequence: CASSLDRANTEAFF.